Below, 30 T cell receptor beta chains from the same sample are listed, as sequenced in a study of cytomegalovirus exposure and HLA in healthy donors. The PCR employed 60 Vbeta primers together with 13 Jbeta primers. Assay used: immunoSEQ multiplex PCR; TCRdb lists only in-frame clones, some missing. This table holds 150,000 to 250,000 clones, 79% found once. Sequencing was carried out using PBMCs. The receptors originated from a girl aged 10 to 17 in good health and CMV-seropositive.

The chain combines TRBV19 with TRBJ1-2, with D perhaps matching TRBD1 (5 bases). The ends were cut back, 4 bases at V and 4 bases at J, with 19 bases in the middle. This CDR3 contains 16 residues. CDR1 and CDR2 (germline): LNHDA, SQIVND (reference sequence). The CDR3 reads CASSSLWGDQFYGYTF. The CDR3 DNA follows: TGTGCCAGTAGTAGCCTTTGGGGGGACCAGTTCTATGGCTACACCTTC.

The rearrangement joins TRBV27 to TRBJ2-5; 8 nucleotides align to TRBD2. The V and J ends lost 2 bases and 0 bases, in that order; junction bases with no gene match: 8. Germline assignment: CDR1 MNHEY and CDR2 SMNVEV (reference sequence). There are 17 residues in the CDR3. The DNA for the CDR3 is TGTGCCAGCAGTTTAGGCGGGGGGCGGTGGTACCAAGAGACCCAGTACTTC. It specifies CASSLGGGRWYQETQYF.

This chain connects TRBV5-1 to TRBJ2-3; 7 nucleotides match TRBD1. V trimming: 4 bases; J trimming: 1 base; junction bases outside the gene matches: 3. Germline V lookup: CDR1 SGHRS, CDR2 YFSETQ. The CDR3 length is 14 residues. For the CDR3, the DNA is TGCGCCAGCAGCGTCGGACAGGGCACAGATACGCAGTATTTT. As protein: CASSVGQGTDTQYF.

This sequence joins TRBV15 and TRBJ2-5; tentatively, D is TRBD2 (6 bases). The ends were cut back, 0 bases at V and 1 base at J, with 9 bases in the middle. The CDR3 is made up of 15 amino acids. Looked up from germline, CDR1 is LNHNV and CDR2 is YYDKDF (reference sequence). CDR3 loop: CATSRDRGVQETQYF. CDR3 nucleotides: TGTGCCACCAGCAGAGATCGCGGGGTCCAAGAGACCCAGTACTTC.

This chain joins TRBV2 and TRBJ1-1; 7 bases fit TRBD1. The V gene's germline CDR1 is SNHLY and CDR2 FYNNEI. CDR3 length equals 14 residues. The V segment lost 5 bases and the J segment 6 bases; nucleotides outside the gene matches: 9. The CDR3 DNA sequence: TGTGCCAGCAGTTTGGGACAGACCCTATCTGAAGCTTTCTTT. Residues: CASSLGQTLSEAFF.

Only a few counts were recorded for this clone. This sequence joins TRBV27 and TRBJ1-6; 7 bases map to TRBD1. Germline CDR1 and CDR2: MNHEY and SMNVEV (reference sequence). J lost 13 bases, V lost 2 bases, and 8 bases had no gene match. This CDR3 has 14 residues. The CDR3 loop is CASSLTGQLGPLHF. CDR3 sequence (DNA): TGTGCCAGCAGTTTAACGGGACAGTTGGGCCCCCTCCACTTT.

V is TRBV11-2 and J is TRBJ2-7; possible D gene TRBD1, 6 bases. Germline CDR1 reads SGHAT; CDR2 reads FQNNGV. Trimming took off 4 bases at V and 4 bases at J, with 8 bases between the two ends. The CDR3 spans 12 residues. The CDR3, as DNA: TGTGCCAGCAGCTCACAGGGTTACGAGCAGTACTTC. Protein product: CASSSQGYEQYF.

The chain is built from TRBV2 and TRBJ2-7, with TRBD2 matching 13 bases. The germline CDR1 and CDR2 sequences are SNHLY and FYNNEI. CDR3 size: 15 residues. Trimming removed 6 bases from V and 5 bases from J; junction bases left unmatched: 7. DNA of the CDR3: TGTGCCAGCAGGCCTGGGACTAGCGGGGACAACGAGCAGTACTTC. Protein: CASRPGTSGDNEQYF. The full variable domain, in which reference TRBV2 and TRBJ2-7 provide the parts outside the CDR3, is EPEVTQTPSHQVTQMGQEVILRCVPISNHLYFYWYRQILGQKVEFLVSFYNNEISEKSEIFDDQFSVERPDGSNFTLKIRSTKLEDSAMYFCASRPGTSGDNEQYFGPGTRLTVT.

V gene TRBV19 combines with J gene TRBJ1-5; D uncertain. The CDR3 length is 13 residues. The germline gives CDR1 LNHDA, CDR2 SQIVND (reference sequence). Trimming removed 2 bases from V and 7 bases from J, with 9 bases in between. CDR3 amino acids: CASSIRGGQPQHF. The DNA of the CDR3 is TGTGCCAGTAGTATAAGAGGTGGCCAGCCCCAGCATTTT.

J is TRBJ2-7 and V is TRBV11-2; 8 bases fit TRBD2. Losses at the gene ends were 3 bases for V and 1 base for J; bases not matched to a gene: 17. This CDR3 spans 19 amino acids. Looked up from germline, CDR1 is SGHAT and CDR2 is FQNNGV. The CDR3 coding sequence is TGTGCCAGCAGCTTGGCCGGGGGGGGCGGATTGGGGCGTTCCTACGAGCAGTACTTC. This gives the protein CASSLAGGGGLGRSYEQYF.

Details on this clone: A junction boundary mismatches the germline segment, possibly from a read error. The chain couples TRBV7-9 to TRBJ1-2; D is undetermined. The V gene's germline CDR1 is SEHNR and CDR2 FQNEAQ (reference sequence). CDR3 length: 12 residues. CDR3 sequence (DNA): TGTTCCAGCAGCTACCCTACCTATGGCTACACCTTC. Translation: CSSSYPTYGYTF.

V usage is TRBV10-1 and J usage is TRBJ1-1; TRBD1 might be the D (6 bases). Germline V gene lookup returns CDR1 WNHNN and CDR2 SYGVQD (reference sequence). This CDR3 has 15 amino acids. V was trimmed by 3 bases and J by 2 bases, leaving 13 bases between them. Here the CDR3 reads CASSDYGTPNTEAFF. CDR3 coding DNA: TGCGCCAGCAGTGACTACGGGACACCTAACACTGAAGCTTTCTTT.

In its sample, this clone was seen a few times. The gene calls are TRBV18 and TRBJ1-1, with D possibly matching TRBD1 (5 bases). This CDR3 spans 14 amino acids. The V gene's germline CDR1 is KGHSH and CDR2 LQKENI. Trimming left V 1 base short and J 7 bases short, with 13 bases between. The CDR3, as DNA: TGTGCCAGCTCACCACTCCCGGACACCGATGAAGCTTTCTTT. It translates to CASSPLPDTDEAFF.

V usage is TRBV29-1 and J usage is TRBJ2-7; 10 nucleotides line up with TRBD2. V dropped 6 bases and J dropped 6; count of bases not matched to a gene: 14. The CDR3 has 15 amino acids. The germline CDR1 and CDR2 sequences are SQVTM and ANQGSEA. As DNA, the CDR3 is TGCAGCGTAGCCTTTGGCAGCGGGGGGGTGACCGAGCAGTACTTC. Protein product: CSVAFGSGGVTEQYF.

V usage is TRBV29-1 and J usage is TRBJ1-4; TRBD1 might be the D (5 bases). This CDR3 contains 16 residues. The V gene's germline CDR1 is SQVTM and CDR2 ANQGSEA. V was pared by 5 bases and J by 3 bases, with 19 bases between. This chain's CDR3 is CSVQPWGVGPNEKLFF. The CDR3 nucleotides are TGCAGCGTTCAGCCGTGGGGGGTCGGGCCTAATGAAAAACTGTTTTTT.

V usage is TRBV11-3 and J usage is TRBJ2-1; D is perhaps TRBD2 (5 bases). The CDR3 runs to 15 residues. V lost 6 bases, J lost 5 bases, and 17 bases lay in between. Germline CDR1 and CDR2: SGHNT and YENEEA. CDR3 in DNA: TGTGCCAGCAGGGAACCCGGGGTTGTCGACAATGAGCAGTTCTTC. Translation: CASREPGVVDNEQFF.

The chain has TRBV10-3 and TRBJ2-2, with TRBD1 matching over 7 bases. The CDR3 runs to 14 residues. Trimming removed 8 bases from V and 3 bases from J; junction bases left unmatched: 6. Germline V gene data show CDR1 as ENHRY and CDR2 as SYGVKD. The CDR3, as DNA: TGTGCCATCCTGGACAGGCCGGACACCGGGGAGCTGTTTTTT. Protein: CAILDRPDTGELFF.

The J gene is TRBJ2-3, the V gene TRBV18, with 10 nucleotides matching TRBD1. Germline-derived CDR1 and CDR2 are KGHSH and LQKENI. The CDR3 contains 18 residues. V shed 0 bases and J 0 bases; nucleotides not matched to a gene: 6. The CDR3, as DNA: TGTGCCAGCTCACCACCCGGACAGGGGGGGCTTAGCACAGATACGCAGTATTTT. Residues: CASSPPGQGGLSTDTQYF. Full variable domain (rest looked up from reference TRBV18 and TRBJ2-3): NAGVMQNPRHLVRRRGQEARLRCSPMKGHSHVYWYRQLPEEGLKFMVYLQKENIIDESGMPKERFSAEFPKEGPSILRIQQVVRGDSAAYFCASSPPGQGGLSTDTQYFGPGTRLTVL.

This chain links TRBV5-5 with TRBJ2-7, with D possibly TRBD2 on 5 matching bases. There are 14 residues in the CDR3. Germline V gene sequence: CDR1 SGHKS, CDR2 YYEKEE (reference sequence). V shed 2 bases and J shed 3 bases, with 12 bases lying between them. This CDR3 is CASSLGSNIYEQYF. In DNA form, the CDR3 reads TGTGCCAGCAGCTTAGGGAGTAATATCTACGAGCAGTACTTC.

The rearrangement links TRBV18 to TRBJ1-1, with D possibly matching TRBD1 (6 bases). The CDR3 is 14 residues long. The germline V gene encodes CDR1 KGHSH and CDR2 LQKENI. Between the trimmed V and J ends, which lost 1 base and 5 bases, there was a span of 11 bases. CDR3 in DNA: TGTGCCAGCTCACCACAGGGGGGGGGAACTGAAGCTTTCTTT. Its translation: CASSPQGGGTEAFF. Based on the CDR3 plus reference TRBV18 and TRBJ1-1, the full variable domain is NAGVMQNPRHLVRRRGQEARLRCSPMKGHSHVYWYRQLPEEGLKFMVYLQKENIIDESGMPKERFSAEFPKEGPSILRIQQVVRGDSAAYFCASSPQGGGTEAFFGQGTRLTVV.

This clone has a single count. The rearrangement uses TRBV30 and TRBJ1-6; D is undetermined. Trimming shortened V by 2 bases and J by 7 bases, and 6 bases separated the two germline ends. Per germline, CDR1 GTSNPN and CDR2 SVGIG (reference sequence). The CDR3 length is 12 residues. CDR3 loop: CAWSSMNSPLHF. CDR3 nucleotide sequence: TGTGCCTGGAGTTCCATGAATTCACCCCTCCACTTT. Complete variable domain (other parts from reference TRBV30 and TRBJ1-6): SQTIHQWPATLVQPVGSPLSLECTVEGTSNPNLYWYRQAAGRGLQLLFYSVGIGQISSEVPQNLSASRPQDRQFILSSKKLLLSDSGFYLCAWSSMNSPLHFGNGTRLTVT.

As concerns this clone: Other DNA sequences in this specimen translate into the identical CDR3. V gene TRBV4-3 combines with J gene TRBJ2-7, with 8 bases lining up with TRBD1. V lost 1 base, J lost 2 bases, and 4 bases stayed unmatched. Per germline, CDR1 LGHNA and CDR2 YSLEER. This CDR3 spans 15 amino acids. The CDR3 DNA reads TGCGCCAGCAGCCAAGGACACAGGGGGACCTACGAGCAGTACTTC. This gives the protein CASSQGHRGTYEQYF.

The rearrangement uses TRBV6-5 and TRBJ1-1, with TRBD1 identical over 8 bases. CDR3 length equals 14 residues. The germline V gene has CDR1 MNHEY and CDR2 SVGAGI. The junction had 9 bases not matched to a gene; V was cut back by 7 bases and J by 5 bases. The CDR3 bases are TGTGCCAGCAACAACAGGGGGGGAGAAACTGAAGCTTTCTTT. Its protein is CASNNRGGETEAFF.

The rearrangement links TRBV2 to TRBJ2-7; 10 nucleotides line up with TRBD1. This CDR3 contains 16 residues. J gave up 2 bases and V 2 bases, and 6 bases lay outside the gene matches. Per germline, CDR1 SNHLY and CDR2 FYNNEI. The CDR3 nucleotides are TGTGCCAGCAGTGAAAGGGGACAGGGGTTCCCCTACGAGCAGTACTTC. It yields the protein CASSERGQGFPYEQYF.

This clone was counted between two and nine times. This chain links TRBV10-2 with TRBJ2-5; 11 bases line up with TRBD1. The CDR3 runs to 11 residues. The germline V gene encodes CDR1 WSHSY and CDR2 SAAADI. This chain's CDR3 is CGTGGMETQYF. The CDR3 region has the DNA TGCGGGACAGGGGGCATGGAGACCCAGTACTTC.

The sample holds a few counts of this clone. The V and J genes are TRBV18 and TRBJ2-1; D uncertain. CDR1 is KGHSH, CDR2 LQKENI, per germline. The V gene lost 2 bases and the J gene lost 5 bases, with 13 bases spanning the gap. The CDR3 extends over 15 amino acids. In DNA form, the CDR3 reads TGTGCCAGCTCACCAGCACAGTCATCAAACAATGAGCAGTTCTTC. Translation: CASSPAQSSNNEQFF.

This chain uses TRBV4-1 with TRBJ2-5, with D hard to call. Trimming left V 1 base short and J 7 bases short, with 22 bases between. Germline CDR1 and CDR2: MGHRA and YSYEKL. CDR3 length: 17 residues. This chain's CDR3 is CASSQGAGSPDFVTQYF. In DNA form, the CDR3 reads TGCGCCAGCAGCCAAGGGGCAGGATCACCAGATTTTGTGACCCAGTACTTC.

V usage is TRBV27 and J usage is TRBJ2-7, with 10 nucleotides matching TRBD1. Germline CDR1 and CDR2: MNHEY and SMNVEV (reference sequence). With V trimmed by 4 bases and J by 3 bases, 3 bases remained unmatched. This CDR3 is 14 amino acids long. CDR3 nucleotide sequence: TGTGCCAGCAGTTCTAGGACAGGGGGCTACGAGCAGTACTTC. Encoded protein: CASSSRTGGYEQYF.

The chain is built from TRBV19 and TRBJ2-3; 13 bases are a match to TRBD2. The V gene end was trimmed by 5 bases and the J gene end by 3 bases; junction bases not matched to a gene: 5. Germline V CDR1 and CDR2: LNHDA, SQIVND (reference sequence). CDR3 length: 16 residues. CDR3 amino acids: CASSLGLAGVTDTQYF. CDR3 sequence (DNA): TGTGCCAGTAGTCTCGGACTAGCGGGGGTAACAGATACGCAGTATTTT.

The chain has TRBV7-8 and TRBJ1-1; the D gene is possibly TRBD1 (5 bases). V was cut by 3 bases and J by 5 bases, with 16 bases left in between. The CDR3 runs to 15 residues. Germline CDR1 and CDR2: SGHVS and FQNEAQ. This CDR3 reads CASSLIPGGGTEAFF. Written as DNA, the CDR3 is TGTGCCAGCAGCTTGATCCCTGGGGGAGGGACTGAAGCTTTCTTT.